This record looks at one T cell receptor (beta chain) sequence and its context. Its target is not known. Primers used in a second PCR of about 6 to 11 cycles were a sample-barcoded 5' primer and a J-beta primer mix. From the 5' RACE reads, TCRdb called clonotypes with MiXCR, one entry per CDR3 protein. The sample consists of roughly 730,000 distinct CDR3 sequences, around three fifths of them appearing once. The source of the sample is a study of blood T cells in healthy people across ages. Study results and caveats: A conclusive naive versus antigen-experienced comparison was prevented by the unsorted PBMCs. Among T cells, TCR beta diversity per million cells dropped roughly linearly as age rose.

Whenever a sample was processed, at least 7 million PBMCs were isolated. Extracted total RNA amounted to at least 6 micrograms for each sample. The CDR3 contains 16 residues. From germline, CDR1 is KGHDR and CDR2 SFDVKD. The V end was cut by 4 bases, the J end by 1 base, with 13 bases between. V usage is TRBV24-1 and J usage is TRBJ1-5; D might be TRBD1 (5 bases). The receptor was isolated from a man aged 35-49 years in good health. Sequencing was done on a sample of blood. In DNA, the CDR3 is TGTGCCACCAGTGACCACAGACGGGGGAGCAATCAGCCCCAGCATTTT. Protein product: CATSDHRRGSNQPQHF.